The 26 T cell receptor beta chains in this list originate from one sample, sequenced in a study of T cell repertoires in cytomegalovirus infection. From the reads, TCRdb called clonotypes with MiXCR, one entry per CDR3 protein. The sample consists of 300,000 to 400,000 distinct CDR3 sequences, 8% to 10% of them appearing once. The specimen was PBMCs. Every receptor here comes from a human donor in good health (CMV status not recorded). Some clones in this sample may be carry-over from other donors' samples.

This clonotype was counted a few times. This chain joins TRBV12-3 or TRBV12-4 and TRBJ2-1; 10 bases are a match to TRBD2. The CDR3 is 15 amino acids. Trimming at V came to 2 bases and at J to 6 bases, leaving 4 bases not matched to a gene. In DNA form, the CDR3 reads TGTGCCAGCAGTTTACTGAGCGGGAGGGCCAATGAGCAGTTCTTC. It specifies CASSLLSGRANEQFF.

This clonotype was recorded at least ten times. For the CDR3, the DNA is TGTGCCAGCAGCTTTCAGCGTTCGGGGGTCGGAGGGGAGACCCAGTACTTC. It encodes CASSFQRSGVGGETQYF. This chain links TRBV7-6 with TRBJ2-5, with D maybe TRBD2 (6 bases). Germline CDR1 is SGHVS and CDR2 is FNYEAQ. The CDR3 has 17 residues. With 3 bases removed from V and 5 bases from J, the gap between germline ends came to 22 bases. Together with reference TRBV7-6 and TRBJ2-5, the CDR3 gives the full variable domain: GAGVSQSPRYKVTKRGQDVALRCDPISGHVSLYWYRQALGQGPEFLTYFNYEAQQDKSGLPNDRFSAERPEGSISTLTIQRTEQRDSAMYRCASSFQRSGVGGETQYFGPGTRLLVL.

The chain uses TRBV20-1 and TRBJ2-1, with TRBD2 matching over 7 bases. The CDR3 loop spans 18 amino acids. V shed 0 bases, J shed 9 bases, and the junction held 20 bases outside the gene matches. The V gene's germline CDR1 is DFQATT and CDR2 SNEGSKA (reference sequence). CDR3 coding DNA: TGCAGTGCTAGAGATTTTAGGTGGGAGGGCCCTGAACCACCTGAGCAGTTCTTC. Protein sequence: CSARDFRWEGPEPPEQFF.

This clonotype was seen many times. The rearrangement joins TRBV7-2 to TRBJ1-5, with D hard to call. Trimming shortened V by 5 bases and J by 3 bases, and 8 bases separated the two germline ends. CDR1 and CDR2 (germline): SGHTA, FQGNSA. CDR3 size: 13 residues. The CDR3 here is CASSRRANQPQHF. The CDR3 DNA follows: TGTGCCAGCAGCCGCCGGGCCAATCAGCCCCAGCATTTT.

At least ten counts were recorded for this clonotype. The V call is TRBV18, the J call TRBJ2-5; D is possibly TRBD1 (6 bases). CDR1 and CDR2 (germline): KGHSH, LQKENI. Trimming took 3 bases from V and 4 from J, leaving 15 bases between them. The CDR3 extends over 15 amino acids. The CDR3 DNA sequence: TGTGCCAGCTCACCTTCACAATCAGGGGTAGAGACCCAGTACTTC. Encoded protein: CASSPSQSGVETQYF.

This clonotype was counted between two and nine times. The chain recombines TRBV27 with TRBJ2-6; TRBD1 matches 9 bases. After removal of 5 bases from V and 4 bases from J, the junction contained 6 bases not matched to a gene. Germline CDR1 MNHEY, CDR2 SMNVEV (reference sequence). The CDR3 covers 16 residues. The CDR3 DNA reads as TGTGCCAGCAGTCCCGGGACAGGGCTCGGGGCCAACGTCCTGACTTTC. The encoded protein is CASSPGTGLGANVLTF.

This clonotype has a count of ten or more. The chain uses TRBV11-2 and TRBJ1-5; TRBD1 might be the D (6 bases). The CDR3 consists of 16 residues. Germline CDR1 SGHAT, CDR2 FQNNGV. Between the trimmed V and J ends, which lost 5 bases and 1 base, there was a span of 15 bases. CDR3 sequence reads: CASSQGTYGSNQPQHF. As DNA, the CDR3 is TGTGCCAGCAGCCAGGGGACCTACGGGAGCAATCAGCCCCAGCATTTT.

The table lists this clonotype with many counts. The chain couples TRBV7-2 to TRBJ2-1, with TRBD2 matching 11 bases. Per germline, CDR1 SGHTA and CDR2 FQGNSA. The CDR3 length is 16 residues. Unmatched junction bases numbered 10, after V lost 5 bases and J lost 7 bases. CDR3 DNA sequence: TGTGCCAGCAGCCTACTAGCGGGAGCTCAGGGGAATGAGCAGTTCTTC. Translation gives CASSLLAGAQGNEQFF.

This clonotype has ten or more counts. The rearrangement links TRBV6-6 to TRBJ2-5; 10 nucleotides agree with TRBD2. CDR3 length: 16 amino acids. The ends lost 5 bases at V and 4 bases at J; junction bases unmatched: 10. From germline, CDR1 is MNHNY and CDR2 SVGAGI (reference sequence). The CDR3 DNA is TGTGCCAGCAGTGTGTTGTCTAGCGGGGGACGAGAGACCCAGTACTTC. This translates into CASSVLSSGGRETQYF.

V and J are TRBV7-2 and TRBJ1-1; no definite D call. CDR3 length: 14 residues. V was shortened by 5 bases and J by 1 base, with 11 bases between the two germline ends. CDR1 is SGHTA and CDR2 is FQGNSA in the germline V gene. The CDR3 bases are TGTGCCAGCAGCCCCCTGGTAGGGAACACTGAAGCTTTCTTT. Its protein is CASSPLVGNTEAFF.

A few counts support this clonotype. The rearrangement links TRBV19 to TRBJ2-2; TRBD1 matches at 8 bases. The J segment lost 1 base and the V segment lost 5 bases, leaving 0 bases of the junction unmatched. The CDR3 runs 14 residues. Per germline, CDR1 LNHDA and CDR2 SQIVND (reference sequence). The CDR3 DNA sequence: TGTGCCAGTAGTGACAGGGGGAACACCGGGGAGCTGTTTTTT. As protein: CASSDRGNTGELFF.

This clonotype has ten or more counts. V is TRBV7-9 and J is TRBJ2-3, with TRBD2 identical over 7 bases. The CDR3 covers 14 residues. The germline gives CDR1 SEHNR, CDR2 FQNEAQ (reference sequence). Losses at the gene ends were 8 bases for V and 2 bases for J; bases not matched to a gene: 7. The CDR3 DNA sequence: TGTGCCAGCGCATCCAGCGGGAACACAGATACGCAGTATTTT. Translating gives CASASSGNTDTQYF.

This clonotype was recorded at least ten times. The V gene is TRBV7-2, the J gene TRBJ2-3; D uncertain. This CDR3 has 14 residues. Deletions cut 0 bases from V and 2 bases from J, with 6 bases between. The germline V gene encodes CDR1 SGHTA and CDR2 FQGNSA. CDR3 DNA: TGTGCCAGCAGCTTAGCTACGCACACAGATACGCAGTATTTT. Its translation: CASSLATHTDTQYF.

This clonotype has a handful of counts. The chain has TRBV7-1 and TRBJ1-2; 9 bases match TRBD1. TRBV7-1 is an ORF for which the function is uncertain. V lost 5 bases, J lost 0 bases, and 13 bases stayed unmatched. The length of the CDR3 is 18 residues. CDR3 sequence (DNA): TGTGCCAGCAGCAGGACAGGGGCTCGTAACCCCGCTAACTATGGCTACACCTTC. This sequence encodes CASSRTGARNPANYGYTF.

V gene TRBV11-2 combines with J gene TRBJ1-2; D remains unclear. CDR3 length: 13 amino acids. CDR1 and CDR2 (germline): SGHAT, FQNNGV. With 5 bases removed from V and 7 bases from J, the gap between germline ends came to 14 bases. The CDR3, as DNA: TGTGCCAGCAGCCAAATGGGTTCAGGTGGCTACACCTTC. It specifies CASSQMGSGGYTF.

This clonotype was counted at least ten times. The chain employs TRBV5-1 and TRBJ2-3, with 9 positions matching TRBD2. This CDR3 comprises 15 residues. Germline CDR1 reads SGHRS; CDR2 reads YFSETQ. The ends lost 2 bases at V and 5 bases at J; junction bases unmatched: 6. CDR3 residues: CASSFRGGAGDTQYF. The CDR3 DNA reads TGCGCCAGCAGCTTCCGCGGGGGGGCGGGAGATACGCAGTATTTT.

This clonotype was counted between two and nine times. The rearrangement links TRBV6-1 to TRBJ2-7; 9 bases align to TRBD1. This CDR3 comprises 15 residues. J lost 5 bases, V lost 0 bases, and 5 bases had no gene match. Germline V CDR1 and CDR2: MNHNS, SASEGT. The CDR3 reads CASSEARTGVDEQYF. The CDR3 coding sequence is TGTGCCAGCAGTGAAGCGCGGACAGGGGTTGACGAGCAGTACTTC.

This clonotype was found many times. The chain uses TRBV24-1 and TRBJ2-5; 9 bases map to TRBD2. The CDR3 runs 15 residues. The germline V gene encodes CDR1 KGHDR and CDR2 SFDVKD. The ends lost 4 bases at V and 3 bases at J; junction bases unmatched: 5. This chain's CDR3 is CATSELSGGKETQYF. The DNA of the CDR3 is TGTGCCACCAGTGAACTTAGCGGGGGAAAAGAGACCCAGTACTTC.

In this sample, this clonotype turned up a few times. The J gene is TRBJ1-4, the V gene TRBV7-4; no definite D call. The germline gives CDR1 SGHVT, CDR2 SQSDAQ. The CDR3 runs to 14 residues. V was trimmed by 4 bases and J by 2 bases, leaving 8 bases between them. DNA for the CDR3: TGTGCCAGCAGCTCCCCCCTGACTAATGAAAAACTGTTTTTT. Translating gives CASSSPLTNEKLFF.

The V call is TRBV5-4, the J call TRBJ2-5; D is uncertain. There are 14 residues in the CDR3. The germline V and J ends were trimmed by 2 bases and 1 base, with 9 bases remaining between them. Germline values: CDR1 SGHNT, CDR2 YYREEE (reference sequence). This CDR3 reads CASSLRLSQETQYF. The CDR3 DNA follows: TGTGCCAGCAGCTTAAGACTGTCCCAAGAGACCCAGTACTTC. The variable domain in full, with the rest retrieved from reference TRBV5-4 and TRBJ2-5, is ETGVTQSPTHLIKTRGQQVTLRCSSQSGHNTVSWYQQALGQGPQFIFQYYREEENGRGNFPPRFSGLQFPNYSSELNVNALELDDSALYLCASSLRLSQETQYFGPGTRLLVL.

This clonotype has more than one count but fewer than ten. The chain uses TRBV28 and TRBJ2-5, with a weak D call TRBD2 (7 bases). The CDR3 length is 16 residues. In germline, CDR1 is MDHEN, CDR2 SYDVKM. The V end lost 9 bases, the J end lost 4 bases, and 24 bases lay between the germline ends. In nucleotides, the CDR3 is TGTGCCAGTGTGGAGGGGGGGCTCCGCGTAGGAGAGACCCAGTACTTC. Its protein is CASVEGGLRVGETQYF.

This clonotype was observed a handful of times. This sequence joins TRBV2 and TRBJ2-7; perhaps TRBD1 as D (5 bases). This CDR3 region has 12 residues. V lost 3 bases and J 4 bases, leaving 7 bases between the germline ends. CDR1 and CDR2 from the germline V gene are SNHLY and FYNNEI. CDR3 amino acids: CASSDRVYEQYF. Written as DNA, the CDR3 is TGTGCCAGCAGTGACAGGGTATACGAGCAGTACTTC.

This clonotype was observed a few times. The J gene is TRBJ2-1, the V gene TRBV6-2 or TRBV6-3; 10 positions match TRBD1. The CDR3 extends over 15 amino acids. Germline loops: CDR1 MNHEY, CDR2 SVGEGT. V shed 5 bases and J 7 bases; nucleotides not matched to a gene: 8. The CDR3 bases are TGTGCCAGCAGTCCACTCGGACAGGGGGTAAATGAGCAGTTCTTC. It codes for CASSPLGQGVNEQFF.

Worth noting for this clonotype: A much larger clone differs by one base, so this may be a read error. The chain carries TRBV7-6 and TRBJ1-5; D call uncertain. Germline CDR1 and CDR2: SGHVS and FNYEAQ. V dropped 6 bases and J dropped 2 bases, with 5 bases sitting between them. The CDR3 is made up of 12 amino acids. The CDR3 spells CASSWGNQPQHF. The CDR3 nucleotides are TGTGCCAGCAGTTGGGGCAATCAGCCCCAGCATTTT.

This clonotype was recorded a few times. The J gene is TRBJ1-1, the V gene TRBV25-1, with D uncertain. V lost 1 base and J 6 bases, leaving 12 bases between the germline ends. The CDR3 loop spans 14 amino acids. Germline CDR1 reads MGHDK; CDR2 reads SYGVNS. DNA of the CDR3: TGTGCCAGCAGTGAATCGCTCTCTCTGGCTGAAGCTTTCTTT. Its translation is CASSESLSLAEAFF.

Ten or more counts support this clonotype. The genes are TRBV7-9 and TRBJ2-7, with 7 nucleotides matching TRBD2. The V gene end was trimmed by 5 bases and the J gene end by 5 bases; junction bases not matched to a gene: 12. Germline V lookup: CDR1 SEHNR, CDR2 FQNEAQ (reference sequence). There are 15 residues in the CDR3. The CDR3 here is CASSQARRETHEQYF. The CDR3 coding sequence is TGTGCCAGCAGCCAGGCGAGGCGGGAGACCCACGAGCAGTACTTC.